This T cell receptor beta chain was identified during a study of blood T cell repertoires in COVID-19. Study-wide background: The United States, Italy and Spain were the sources of the acute and convalescent COVID-19 samples.

The CDR3 spans 16 residues, counting both ends. The germline CDR1 and CDR2 sequences are MGHRA and YSYEKL. Details on this clone: No DNA is shown, since the ends of the CDR3 on it are uncertain; the CDR3 is the one TCRdb lists.

The assay was immunoSEQ multiplex PCR, and TCRdb's table has in-frame clones only and misses some. The sample yields about 34,000 clones, 90% seen once. This receptor was taken from a man older than 75 with acute or convalescent COVID-19. The sequenced material came from peripheral blood. The V and J genes are TRBV4-1 and TRBJ2-3; TRBD1 is the table's D call, not checked against the DNA. The CDR3 is CASSQWQFFGTDTQYF.